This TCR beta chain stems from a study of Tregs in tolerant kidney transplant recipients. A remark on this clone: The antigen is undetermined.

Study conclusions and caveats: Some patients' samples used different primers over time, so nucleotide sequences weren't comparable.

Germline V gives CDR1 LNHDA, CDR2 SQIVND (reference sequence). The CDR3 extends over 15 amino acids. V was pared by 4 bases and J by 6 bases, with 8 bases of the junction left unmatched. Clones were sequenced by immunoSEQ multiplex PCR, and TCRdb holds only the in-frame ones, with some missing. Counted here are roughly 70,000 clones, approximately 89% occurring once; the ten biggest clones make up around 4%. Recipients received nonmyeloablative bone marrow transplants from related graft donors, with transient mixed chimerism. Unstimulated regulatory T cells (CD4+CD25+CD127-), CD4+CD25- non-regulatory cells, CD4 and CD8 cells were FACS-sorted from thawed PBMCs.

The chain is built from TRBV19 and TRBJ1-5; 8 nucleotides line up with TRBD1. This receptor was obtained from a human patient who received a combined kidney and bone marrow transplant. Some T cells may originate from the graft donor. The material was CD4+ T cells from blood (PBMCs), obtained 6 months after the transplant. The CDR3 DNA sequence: TGTGCCAGTAGTACAAACCAGGGGGCGCGTCAGCCCCAGCATTTT. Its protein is CASSTNQGARQPQHF.